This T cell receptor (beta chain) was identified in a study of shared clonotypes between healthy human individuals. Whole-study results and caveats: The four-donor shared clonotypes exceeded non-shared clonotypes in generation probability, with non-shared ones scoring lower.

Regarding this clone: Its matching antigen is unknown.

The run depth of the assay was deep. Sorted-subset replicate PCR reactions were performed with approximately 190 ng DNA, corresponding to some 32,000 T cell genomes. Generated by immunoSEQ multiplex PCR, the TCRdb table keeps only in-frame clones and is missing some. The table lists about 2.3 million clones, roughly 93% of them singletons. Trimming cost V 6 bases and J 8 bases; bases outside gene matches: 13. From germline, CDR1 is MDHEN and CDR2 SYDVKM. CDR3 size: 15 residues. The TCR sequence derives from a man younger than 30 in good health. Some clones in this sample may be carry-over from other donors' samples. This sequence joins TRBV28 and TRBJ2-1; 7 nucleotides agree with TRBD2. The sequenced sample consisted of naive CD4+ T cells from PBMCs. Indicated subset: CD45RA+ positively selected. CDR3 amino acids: CASSPSGMSRDEQFF. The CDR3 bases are TGTGCCAGCAGCCCAAGCGGGATGAGTCGTGATGAGCAGTTCTTC.